These 31 T cell receptor beta chains were sequenced from one sample in a study of identical twins. TCRdb re-called the 5' RACE reads through MiXCR, storing one row per CDR3 protein. The table lists 600,000 to 800,000 distinct CDR3 sequences, 21% of them singletons. Separately, the same data were catalogued under a study of T cells expressing NK-cell markers.

Sequenced input: PBMCs. The source of these receptors is a woman younger than 30 in good health.

At least ten counts were recorded for this clonotype. The chain links TRBV6-4 to TRBJ2-1, with 11 positions matching TRBD2. Per germline, CDR1 MRHNA and CDR2 SNTAGT. The CDR3 contains 14 residues. V was pared by 4 bases and J by 6 bases, with 2 bases of the junction left unmatched. As DNA, the CDR3 is TGTGCCAGCAGTGGACTAGCGGGGTCCAATGAGCAGTTCTTC. Translation: CASSGLAGSNEQFF.

The genes are TRBV9 and TRBJ1-6; D is possibly TRBD1 (6 bases). Germline V gene sequence: CDR1 SGDLS, CDR2 YYNGEE. V was pared by 3 bases and J by 6 bases, with 16 bases between. The CDR3 has 16 residues. CDR3 sequence (DNA): TGTGCCAGCAGCGCCCAGCCGACAGGAAGTAATTCACCCCTCCACTTT. Amino acid sequence: CASSAQPTGSNSPLHF.

J is TRBJ2-7 and V is TRBV5-5; 15 bases map to TRBD2. This CDR3 is built from 17 residues. The germline V gene encodes CDR1 SGHKS and CDR2 YYEKEE (reference sequence). V trimming: 4 bases; J trimming: 5 bases; junction bases outside the gene matches: 10. The CDR3 protein is CASSRWTSGRVRDEQYF. The CDR3 DNA reads as TGTGCCAGCAGCAGGTGGACTAGCGGGAGGGTGAGAGACGAGCAGTACTTC.

In its sample, this clonotype was seen a few times. The chain combines TRBV6-5 with TRBJ2-5; no reliable D call. Germline loops: CDR1 MNHEY, CDR2 SVGAGI. Between the trimmed V and J ends, which lost 10 bases and 4 bases, there was a span of 10 bases. This CDR3 is built from 11 residues. Written as DNA, the CDR3 is TGTGCCACCCGGGTACGAGAGACCCAGTACTTC. This codes for CATRVRETQYF.

There are many counts of this clonotype. This chain joins TRBV12-3 or TRBV12-4 and TRBJ1-3; no clear D. The CDR3 runs 16 residues. V dropped 4 bases and J dropped 0 bases, with 13 bases sitting between them. CDR3 DNA sequence: TGTGCCAGCAGTTGGACCGGACGTAGCTCTGGAAACACCATATATTTT. Translated, it gives CASSWTGRSSGNTIYF.

The chain has TRBV29-1 and TRBJ2-7; D uncertain. V lost 2 bases to trimming and J lost 0 bases, with 8 bases between them. The CDR3 loop spans 13 amino acids. CDR1 and CDR2 from the germline V gene are SQVTM and ANQGSEA. The CDR3 nucleotides are TGCAGCGTTGAACGCGGAAACTCCTACGAGCAGTACTTC. This sequence encodes CSVERGNSYEQYF.

This sequence joins TRBV5-1 and TRBJ1-2, with D perhaps TRBD1 (6 bases). The V end was cut by 4 bases, the J end by 3 bases, with 16 bases between. There are 15 residues in the CDR3. Germline CDR1 and CDR2: SGHRS and YFSETQ. The CDR3 loop reads CASSRGDTQYYGYTF. The CDR3, as DNA: TGCGCCAGCAGCCGCGGGGACACCCAATACTATGGCTACACCTTC.

The rearrangement joins TRBV18 to TRBJ1-1; D call uncertain. This CDR3 has 13 amino acids. Germline-derived CDR1 and CDR2 are KGHSH and LQKENI. Deletions cut 2 bases from V and 4 bases from J, with 8 bases between. CDR3 sequence reads: CASSPTWGTEAFF. CDR3 coding DNA: TGTGCCAGCTCACCAACGTGGGGCACTGAAGCTTTCTTT. The full variable domain, its missing parts supplied by reference TRBV18 and TRBJ1-1, is NAGVMQNPRHLVRRRGQEARLRCSPMKGHSHVYWYRQLPEEGLKFMVYLQKENIIDESGMPKERFSAEFPKEGPSILRIQQVVRGDSAAYFCASSPTWGTEAFFGQGTRLTVV.

The genes are TRBV29-1 and TRBJ2-1, with 8 nucleotides matching TRBD2. The CDR3 contains 15 residues. Germline assignment: CDR1 SQVTM and CDR2 ANQGSEA. After removal of 5 bases from V and 2 bases from J, the junction contained 8 bases not matched to a gene. The chain's CDR3 is CSVIFEREPYNEQFF. In DNA, the CDR3 is TGCAGCGTTATTTTCGAGCGGGAGCCCTACAATGAGCAGTTCTTC.

J is TRBJ2-2 and V is TRBV7-9; 8 nucleotides line up with TRBD1. CDR1 SEHNR and CDR2 FQNEAQ come from the germline V gene (reference sequence). Losses at the gene ends were 3 bases for V and 8 bases for J; bases not matched to a gene: 2. The CDR3 spans 13 residues. The CDR3 bases are TGTGCCAGCAGCTTCGACAGGGGAGGGGAGCTGTTTTTT. This codes for CASSFDRGGELFF.

The rearrangement uses TRBV6-5 and TRBJ1-2; D is possibly TRBD1 (6 bases). The CDR3 contains 13 residues. The germline V gene encodes CDR1 MNHEY and CDR2 SVGAGI. The V gene lost 8 bases and the J gene lost 4 bases, with 14 bases spanning the gap. The CDR3 spells CASVVGGSYGYTF. DNA of the CDR3: TGTGCCAGCGTTGTCGGGGGCAGCTATGGCTACACCTTC.

This clonotype has a count of ten or more. This chain links TRBV6-5 with TRBJ2-7; the match to TRBD2 covers 7 bases. Germline V gives CDR1 MNHEY, CDR2 SVGAGI. There are 15 residues in the CDR3. V lost 3 bases and J lost 2; bases outside the gene matches: 7. The CDR3 nucleotides are TGTGCCAGCAGTTATTTGGGGGGAGGGACCTACGAGCAGTACTTC. This sequence encodes CASSYLGGGTYEQYF.

This clonotype appeared once. The rearrangement links TRBV5-1 to TRBJ2-7, with no clear D. This CDR3 has 12 residues. The germline CDR1 and CDR2 sequences are SGHRS and YFSETQ. V was clipped by 1 base and J by 7 bases, with 9 bases between them. CDR3: CASSLSVGEQYF. The CDR3, as DNA: TGCGCCAGCAGCTTGAGTGTGGGTGAGCAGTACTTC.

The rearrangement uses TRBV24-1 and TRBJ2-3; 8 nucleotides agree with TRBD1. The CDR3 length is 13 residues. The germline gives CDR1 KGHDR, CDR2 SFDVKD. V trimming: 9 bases; J trimming: 0 bases; junction bases outside the gene matches: 1. The CDR3 DNA reads as TGTGCCACCGGGACAGGTAGCACAGATACGCAGTATTTT. Amino acid sequence: CATGTGSTDTQYF.

The rearrangement links TRBV18 to TRBJ2-3; TRBD2 might be the D (7 bases). CDR1 and CDR2 (germline): KGHSH, LQKENI. V was cut by 2 bases and J by 4 bases, with 10 bases left in between. CDR3 length: 14 amino acids. CDR3 sequence reads: CASSPGGGPDTQYF. For the CDR3, the DNA is TGTGCCAGCTCACCAGGGGGGGGCCCAGATACGCAGTATTTT.

The sample holds many counts of this clonotype. V is TRBV12-3 or TRBV12-4 and J is TRBJ2-7; perhaps TRBD1 as D (6 bases). The V and J ends lost 7 bases and 6 bases respectively, with 19 bases between them. The CDR3 is made up of 14 amino acids. The CDR3 spells CASTPGTLVSEQYF. CDR3 sequence (DNA): TGTGCCAGCACCCCCGGGACACTTGTTTCCGAGCAGTACTTC.

Turning to this clonotype: At one of its ends the junction is not consistent with the germline gene, which may arise from a read error. This chain connects TRBV7-2 to TRBJ2-7; the match to TRBD1 covers 7 bases. This CDR3 spans 12 amino acids. The germline CDR1 and CDR2 sequences are SGHTA and FQGNSA. CDR3 loop: CASSMTGNLGVF. CDR3 sequence (DNA): TGTGCCAGCAGCATGACAGGGAACCTAGGGGTCTTC.

The rearrangement joins TRBV9 to TRBJ1-6; D not resolved. V was pared by 5 bases and J by 4 bases, with 10 bases between. Per the germline V gene, CDR1 is SGDLS and CDR2 is YYNGEE. The CDR3 loop spans 14 amino acids. CDR3 sequence reads: CASSFDPYNSPLHF. As DNA, the CDR3 is TGTGCCAGCAGTTTTGATCCTTATAATTCACCCCTCCACTTT.

This clonotype was observed a few times. The CDR3 nucleotides are TGCGCCAGCAGGGAGTCCCCCACAGATACGCAGTATTTT. Protein product: CASRESPTDTQYF. This chain uses TRBV5-1 with TRBJ2-3; D gene uncertain. Germline CDR1 is SGHRS and CDR2 is YFSETQ. The CDR3 loop spans 13 amino acids. V dropped 5 bases and J dropped 2 bases, with 9 bases sitting between them.

This clonotype was seen ten or more times. This chain connects TRBV6-5 to TRBJ1-5, with no clear D. The CDR3 extends over 13 amino acids. V lost 0 bases, J lost 3 bases, and 3 bases lay in between. From germline, CDR1 is MNHEY and CDR2 SVGAGI. This CDR3 reads CASSYSINQPQHF. Written as DNA, the CDR3 is TGTGCCAGCAGTTACTCGATCAATCAGCCCCAGCATTTT.

This clonotype has only a few counts. The junction departs from the called germline gene at one end, perhaps through a read error. V is TRBV20-1 and J is TRBJ1-1; tentative D call: TRBD1 (6 bases). Germline V gene data show CDR1 as DFQATT and CDR2 as SNEGSKA (reference sequence). This CDR3 spans 14 amino acids. As DNA, the CDR3 is TGCAGTGCTAGATCCGGACAGTCAAACATTGAAGCTTTCTTT. It yields the protein CSARSGQSNIEAFF.

This clonotype was observed a few times. The chain is built from TRBV6-5 and TRBJ2-5; 7 bases agree with TRBD1. The CDR3 is 14 amino acids. CDR1 MNHEY and CDR2 SVGAGI come from the germline V gene. V shed 2 bases, J shed 3 bases, and the junction held 3 bases outside the gene matches. Here the CDR3 reads CASSYRDRKETQYF. The CDR3 DNA follows: TGTGCCAGCAGTTACCGGGACAGAAAAGAGACCCAGTACTTC.

This clonotype was found many times. This chain connects TRBV20-1 to TRBJ1-1; D is ambiguous. The CDR3 length is 12 residues. Trimming removed 3 bases from V and 4 bases from J, with 9 bases in between. Germline CDR1 and CDR2: DFQATT and SNEGSKA (reference sequence). CDR3 DNA sequence: TGCAGTGCTAGCCCGGCCGGCACTGAAGCTTTCTTT. Encoded protein: CSASPAGTEAFF.

The chain recombines TRBV10-3 with TRBJ2-7; 7 nucleotides align to TRBD2. The V gene's germline CDR1 is ENHRY and CDR2 SYGVKD. V trimming: 8 bases; J trimming: 9 bases; junction bases outside the gene matches: 13. This CDR3 is built from 13 residues. The CDR3 nucleotides are TGTGCCATCCCGGGGGGTACCCTACTGGGGCAGTACTTC. Its translation is CAIPGGTLLGQYF.

This clonotype has more than one count but fewer than ten. V gene TRBV11-1 combines with J gene TRBJ2-7, with a tentative D call TRBD1 (7 bases). The CDR3 length is 14 residues. The ends were cut back, 5 bases at V and 3 bases at J, with 14 bases in the middle. Per germline, CDR1 SGHAT and CDR2 FQDESV (reference sequence). CDR3 DNA: TGTGCCAGCAGCCAGTACAGGGGAGGCTACGAGCAGTACTTC. It specifies CASSQYRGGYEQYF.

In this sample, this clonotype turned up many times. The J gene is TRBJ2-5, the V gene TRBV20-1; D call uncertain. The germline CDR1 and CDR2 sequences are DFQATT and SNEGSKA (reference sequence). The CDR3 length is 16 residues. V was trimmed by 1 base and J by 1 base, leaving 16 bases between them. The CDR3 loop is CSARGPAKTFQETQYF. In DNA form, the CDR3 reads TGCAGTGCTAGAGGTCCGGCCAAAACCTTCCAAGAGACCCAGTACTTC.

This clonotype was observed at least ten times. The chain uses TRBV9 and TRBJ2-1; the match to TRBD2 covers 12 bases. In germline, CDR1 is SGDLS, CDR2 YYNGEE. With 0 bases clipped from V and 8 bases from J, the junction kept 3 bases outside the gene matches. This CDR3 contains 15 residues. The DNA of the CDR3 is TGTGCCAGCAGCGTAGCTAGCGGGAGGGCCTATGAGCAGTTCTTC. Encoded protein: CASSVASGRAYEQFF.

This clonotype was seen ten or more times. The chain uses TRBV20-1 and TRBJ2-1; 14 nucleotides align to TRBD2. Germline assignment: CDR1 DFQATT and CDR2 SNEGSKA (reference sequence). V dropped 6 bases and J dropped 3; count of bases not matched to a gene: 4. The CDR3 runs to 15 residues. CDR3 protein: CSAAGLAGVYNEQFF. The CDR3 DNA is TGCAGTGCCGCGGGACTAGCGGGGGTCTACAATGAGCAGTTCTTC.

This rearrangement joins TRBV7-9 to TRBJ2-7; D is unresolved. Germline lookup yields CDR1 SEHNR and CDR2 FQNEAQ (reference sequence). This CDR3 region has 13 residues. V lost 3 bases and J lost 12, with 18 bases in between. CDR3 in amino acids: CASSFRGGIGMYF. The DNA of the CDR3 is TGTGCCAGCAGCTTCCGAGGTGGGATAGGCATGTACTTC.

This clonotype was seen more than once but under ten times. The rearrangement links TRBV20-1 to TRBJ2-2; D may be TRBD1 (5 bases). Trimming cost V 6 bases and J 3 bases, with 11 bases left between them. The CDR3 loop spans 13 amino acids. Germline CDR1 and CDR2: DFQATT and SNEGSKA (reference sequence). CDR3 residues: CSALGVHTGELFF. In DNA form, the CDR3 reads TGCAGTGCGCTAGGGGTACACACCGGGGAGCTGTTTTTT.

This clonotype was counted only a few times. J is TRBJ2-5 and V is TRBV7-9; TRBD2 might be the D (5 bases). The CDR3 is 14 amino acids. The germline CDR1 and CDR2 sequences are SEHNR and FQNEAQ (reference sequence). V was cut by 2 bases and J by 5 bases, with 12 bases left in between. The CDR3 coding sequence is TGTGCCAGCAGCTTATCGGGATCCCGCGAGACCCAGTACTTC. Protein: CASSLSGSRETQYF.